The rows below give T cell receptor beta chains drawn from one sample of a study of CD8+ T cells in alopecia areata. Libraries were prepared by immunoSEQ multiplex PCR; TCRdb keeps only in-frame clonotypes and omits some of them. The table lists roughly 150,000 clones, around 57% of them singletons, with over 4% in the top ten. The sequenced sample was CD4+ T cells sorted from blood. These receptor sequences come from a human donor in good health. The CDR3 runs from the conserved cysteine through the conserved F or W. The D gene is left open where the match is weak. Size is omitted from some rows. Given values are once, few, many or a class for expanded clones.

len: 11
abundance: -
d_gene: -
v_gene: TRBV29-1
j_gene: TRBJ2-3
CDR3nt: TGCAGCGTTGAGTGGGGAGATACGCAGTATTTT
CDR3aa: CSVEWGDTQYF

len: 14
abundance: -
d_gene: -
v_gene: TRBV29-1
j_gene: TRBJ2-1
CDR3nt: TGCAGCGTCCGGCGCTCTTTAGCCTACAATGAGCAGTTCTTC
CDR3aa: CSVRRSLAYNEQFF

len: 13
abundance: once
d_gene: TRBD2
v_gene: TRBV30
j_gene: TRBJ2-7
CDR3nt: TGTGCCGGGGGGACTAGCGGGAGCTACGAGCAGTACTTC
CDR3aa: CAGGTSGSYEQYF

len: 15
abundance: -
d_gene: -
v_gene: TRBV5-4
j_gene: TRBJ2-1
CDR3nt: TGTGCCAGCAGCAGGGGGGCAGGGGACTACAATGAGCAGTTCTTC
CDR3aa: CASSRGAGDYNEQFF

len: 14
abundance: -
d_gene: -
v_gene: TRBV27
j_gene: TRBJ2-3
CDR3nt: TGTGCCAGCCGATTAACGGGAGTATCAGATACGCAGTATTTT
CDR3aa: CASRLTGVSDTQYF

len: 14
abundance: -
d_gene: -
v_gene: TRBV29-1
j_gene: TRBJ2-3
CDR3nt: TGCAGCGTTGCAGGCCAGCGGTCCACAGATACGCAGTATTTT
CDR3aa: CSVAGQRSTDTQYF

len: 11
abundance: -
d_gene: -
v_gene: TRBV20-1
j_gene: TRBJ2-7
CDR3nt: TGCAGTGCTTCACCAACCTACGAGCAGTACTTC
CDR3aa: CSASPTYEQYF

len: 13
abundance: few
d_gene: -
v_gene: TRBV29-1
j_gene: TRBJ2-4
CDR3nt: TGCAGCGTTTTGGGGGGATCCAAAAACATTCAGTACTTC
CDR3aa: CSVLGGSKNIQYF

len: 15
abundance: few
d_gene: -
v_gene: TRBV6-6
j_gene: TRBJ2-7
CDR3nt: TGTGCCAGCAGGCTAGGCTACAGGGAGCTCCACGAGCAGTACTTC
CDR3aa: CASRLGYRELHEQYF

len: 19
abundance: -
d_gene: -
v_gene: TRBV7-8
j_gene: TRBJ2-3
CDR3nt: TGTGCCAGCAGCTTATCACGCTTCAGTAGTTGGACTAGCACAGATACGCAGTATTTT
CDR3aa: CASSLSRFSSWTSTDTQYF

len: 15
abundance: -
d_gene: TRBD1
v_gene: TRBV7-2
j_gene: TRBJ1-5
CDR3nt: TGTGCCAGCAGCTGGGGACAGATTAGCAATCAGCCCCAGCATTTT
CDR3aa: CASSWGQISNQPQHF

len: 11
abundance: -
d_gene: -
v_gene: TRBV2
j_gene: TRBJ2-3
CDR3nt: TGTGCCAGCAGCTTCACAGATACGCAGTATTTT
CDR3aa: CASSFTDTQYF

len: 15
abundance: -
d_gene: -
v_gene: TRBV28
j_gene: TRBJ2-1
CDR3nt: TGTGCCAGCAGACCGGGTCCCCAGGCCTACAATGAGCAGTTCTTC
CDR3aa: CASRPGPQAYNEQFF

len: 15
abundance: once
d_gene: TRBD2
v_gene: TRBV2
j_gene: TRBJ2-4
CDR3nt: TGTGCCAGCAGTGAAGAAGATAGCGGGAGGGCGTTAGTGTACTTC
CDR3aa: CASSEEDSGRALVYF

len: 13
abundance: -
d_gene: TRBD1
v_gene: TRBV29-1
j_gene: TRBJ2-7
CDR3nt: TGCAGCGTCCGACAGGGGAAATCCTACGAGCAGTACTTC
CDR3aa: CSVRQGKSYEQYF

len: 13
abundance: few
d_gene: TRBD1
v_gene: TRBV5-1
j_gene: TRBJ2-1
CDR3nt: TGCGCCAGCAGGAGACAGGGGCCGGATGAGCAGTTCTTC
CDR3aa: CASRRQGPDEQFF

len: 13
abundance: -
d_gene: -
v_gene: TRBV30
j_gene: TRBJ2-5
CDR3nt: TGTGCCTGGAGTAGGGGACCAAGGGAGACCCAGTACTTC
CDR3aa: CAWSRGPRETQYF

len: 16
abundance: -
d_gene: TRBD1
v_gene: TRBV29-1
j_gene: TRBJ1-3
CDR3nt: TGCAGCGTCAAGGGGACAGTTCGGGACTCTGGAAACACCATATATTTT
CDR3aa: CSVKGTVRDSGNTIYF

len: 15
abundance: -
d_gene: -
v_gene: TRBV9
j_gene: TRBJ2-3
CDR3nt: TGTGCCAGCAGCGTACAGGGTTTGGGCACAGATACGCAGTATTTT
CDR3aa: CASSVQGLGTDTQYF

len: 13
abundance: few
d_gene: -
v_gene: TRBV29-1
j_gene: TRBJ1-4
CDR3nt: TGCAGCGTGGGGGGTGCAACTAATGAAAAACTGTTTTTT
CDR3aa: CSVGGATNEKLFF

len: 12
abundance: -
d_gene: -
v_gene: TRBV19
j_gene: TRBJ2-2
CDR3nt: TGTGCCAGCGCCTCCGCCCCCGGGGAGCTGTTTTTT
CDR3aa: CASASAPGELFF

len: 16
abundance: -
d_gene: -
v_gene: TRBV4-2
j_gene: TRBJ2-1
CDR3nt: TGTGCCAGCAGCCAGCGTATAGCAGTGGGGTACAATGAGCAGTTCTTC
CDR3aa: CASSQRIAVGYNEQFF

len: 12
abundance: -
d_gene: -
v_gene: TRBV7-8
j_gene: TRBJ2-1
CDR3nt: TGTGCCAGCAGCCCCAGGGTCAGTGAGCAGTTCTTC
CDR3aa: CASSPRVSEQFF

len: 14
abundance: few
d_gene: -
v_gene: TRBV2
j_gene: TRBJ1-5
CDR3nt: TGTGCCAGCAGTGAACGGGACTCCTATCAGCCCCAGCATTTT
CDR3aa: CASSERDSYQPQHF